This entry is about one TCR beta chain. No antigen is known for it. No qualities accompany the bases; no much larger clone lies one base away. The record originates from a study of blood T cell repertoires in COVID-19 (dated by TCRdb to the early 2020s). Concerning the study at large: Samples covering the acute and convalescent phases of COVID-19 were provided by collaborators in the United States, Italy and Spain. The material from the prospective study consisted of cDNA or gDNA derived from T cells, B-cell-depleted T cells, or PBMCs. Deeply sampled blood TCRbeta repertoires from subjects exposed to, actively infected with, or recovered from COVID-19 were included in the dataset. The repertoires were made available in a free public database intended to serve as a resource for research on the immune response to SARS-CoV-2. The samples were drawn from the first 160 participants of the ongoing ImmuneRACE study and from 1,254 subjects provided by 6 global collaborators. A de-identified subject ID, COVID-19 status, age in years and sex were almost always included in the sample metadata. Where available, HLA class I and class II types were obtained from metadata supplied by the sample provider rather than from assay-based typing.

Clipping removes 4 bases from V and 7 bases from J, with 15 as the unmatched junction base count. As encoded in the germline V gene, CDR1 is SGHTA while CDR2 is FQGNSA. The CDR3 has 17 amino acids, counting the end cysteine and phenylalanine. Only the CDR3 DNA stays, 51 bases, in frame from base 1. TCRbeta CDR3 regions were amplified from genomic DNA by means of the immunoSEQ Assay, a bias-controlled multiplex PCR. The authors' pipeline ran thus. The number of nucleated cells in each sample was estimated from the amplification of reference gene primers within the assay. Sequence reads were collapsed and filtered to measure the absolute abundance of every unique TCRbeta CDR3 rearrangement. For each sample, productive Simpson clonality was calculated by taking the square root of Simpson's diversity index across productive rearrangements. TCRdb carries this immuneACCESS record with in-frame sequences only. Its versions omit some clonotypes, under half of them owing to an unresolved V gene in the studies checked, with the rest unexplained. From that table come the V and J calls and clone size; the DNA was used to work out D and trimming. Counted in this sample were a few hundred thousand clones; 89% of them appeared once. The top ten hold roughly 4.5% of the sample.

Overall study outcomes, separate from this receptor: The amount of clinical and demographic metadata varied by source and participant and was provided uncurated.

A second Seattle source provided samples from volunteer blood donors who had recovered from COVID-19. The collaborating institutions used their own protocols to collect whole blood in K2EDTA tubes. Collaborator samples were shipped for TCRbeta analysis as frozen whole blood, isolated PBMCs, or DNA extracted from either sample type. This sequence was found in a woman in her thirties or forties who had recovered from COVID-19. Here the chain combines TRBV7-2 and TRBJ2-4, with 8 central nucleotides matching TRBD1. Sequenced sample: peripheral blood. The sequence in DNA is TGTGCCAGCAGCTCACCTAACCGGGACAGGTTTATGAACATTCAGTACTTC. This yields the protein CASSSPNRDRFMNIQYF.